The 16 T cell receptor beta chains in this list originate from one sample, sequenced in a study of CDR3 diversity in severe acne. TCRdb analysed the PCR reads with MiXCR anew, one entry per CDR3 protein. The table has about 90,000 distinct CDR3 sequences, 48% seen once. Sequencing used blood. These receptors originate from a male donor in good health, serving as a control.

The chain links TRBV2 to TRBJ2-7, with D perhaps TRBD2 (5 bases). The end of the DNA is better explained by TRBJ2-1, so the J call may be wrong. CDR1 is SNHLY and CDR2 is FYNNEI in the germline V gene. There are 14 residues in the CDR3. The CDR3 sequence: CASSPGGHYNEQFF. DNA for the CDR3: TGTGCCAGCAGTCCAGGAGGCCACTACAATGAGCAGTTCTTC.

The chain couples TRBV5-1 to TRBJ2-7, with D possibly matching TRBD2 (5 bases). V lost 0 bases, J lost 6 bases, and 16 bases lay in between. The germline CDR1 and CDR2 sequences are SGHRS and YFSETQ. CDR3 size: 15 residues. The CDR3 sequence is CASSLDPGRLGEQYF. The CDR3 bases are TGCGCCAGCAGCTTGGACCCGGGAAGGCTCGGCGAGCAGTACTTC.

As to this clonotype: The DNA is left out, because the CDR3 cannot be placed on it with certainty; the CDR3 is given as TCRdb lists it. The V and J genes are TRBV5-4 and TRBJ1-3; the table's D call, TRBD1, was not checked against the DNA. 22 amino acids form the CDR3, both terminal residues included. The germline V gene has CDR1 SGHNT and CDR2 YYREEE (reference sequence). The CDR3 spells CASSLEVGNSYEQYFGPGTIYF.

This chain joins TRBV29-1 and TRBJ1-2; 7 bases agree with TRBD1. Looked up from germline, CDR1 is SQVTM and CDR2 is ANQGSEA. CDR3 size: 12 residues. V was pared by 6 bases and J by 4 bases, with 5 bases of the junction left unmatched. The CDR3 reads CSVGGDSYGYTF. DNA for the CDR3: TGCAGCGTGGGGGGGGACAGCTATGGCTACACCTTC.

This clonotype was recorded a few times. This chain uses TRBV7-8 with TRBJ1-5, with 11 bases aligning to TRBD1. The V segment lost 6 bases and the J segment 1 base; nucleotides outside the gene matches: 14. The germline CDR1 and CDR2 sequences are SGHVS and FQNEAQ. This CDR3 contains 19 residues. This CDR3 reads CASSQDGDRGSRSNQPQHF. CDR3 bases: TGTGCCAGCAGTCAAGACGGGGACAGGGGGTCGAGGAGCAATCAGCCCCAGCATTTT.

This clonotype was seen more than once but under ten times. This sequence joins TRBV29-1 and TRBJ2-6; 9 bases match TRBD1. The CDR3 is made up of 17 amino acids. Germline loops: CDR1 SQVTM, CDR2 ANQGSEA. V gave up 0 bases and J gave up 1 base; unmatched junction bases: 4. CDR3 DNA sequence: TGCAGCGTTGAAGAGCGGGACAGGGAGTCTGGGGCCAACGTCCTGACTTTC. Its protein product is CSVEERDRESGANVLTF.

CDR3 in amino acids: CASSSRSLAGYTDTQYF. DNA of the CDR3: TGTGCCAGTAGTAGCAGGAGCCTAGCGGGATACACAGATACGCAGTATTTT. This chain connects TRBV19 to TRBJ2-3; TRBD2 aligns across 9 bases. The CDR3 length is 17 residues. After removal of 4 bases from V and 2 bases from J, the junction contained 10 bases not matched to a gene. The germline V gene has CDR1 LNHDA and CDR2 SQIVND (reference sequence).

In regard to this clonotype: This could be a read error, since a much larger clone is one nucleotide away. This chain joins TRBV9 and TRBJ2-1; 8 bases line up with TRBD2. Germline V CDR1 and CDR2: SGDLS, YYNGEE. J lost 2 bases, V lost 7 bases, and 8 bases had no gene match. This CDR3 comprises 15 residues. CDR3: CASAGGGGPYNEQFF. The CDR3 DNA reads as TGTGCCAGCGCCGGGGGGGGGGGCCCCTACAATGAGCAGTTCTTC. The entire variable domain, with the rest obtained from reference TRBV9 and TRBJ2-1, is as follows: DSGVTQTPKHLITATGQRVTLRCSPRSGDLSVYWYQQSLDQGLQFLIQYYNGEERAKGNILERFSAQQFPDLHSELNLSSLELGDSALYFCASAGGGGPYNEQFFGPGTRLTVL.

V and J are TRBV7-9 and TRBJ2-2, with D possibly being TRBD1 (5 bases). The germline V gene has CDR1 SEHNR and CDR2 FQNEAQ (reference sequence). This CDR3 spans 18 amino acids. V was shortened by 5 bases and J by 13 bases, with 32 bases between the two germline ends. This CDR3 reads CASSPPPYRRTDQTGLFF. CDR3 nucleotide sequence: TGTGCCAGCAGCCCGCCGCCCTACAGGAGAACGGACCAAACGGGGCTGTTTTTT. Variable domain in full (rest from reference TRBV7-9 and TRBJ2-2): DTGVSQNPRHKITKRGQNVTFRCDPISEHNRLYWYRQTLGQGPEFLTYFQNEAQLEKSRLLSDRFSAERPKGSFSTLEIQRTEQGDSAMYLCASSPPPYRRTDQTGLFFGEGSRLTVL.

This clonotype showed up just a few times. The rearrangement uses TRBV2 and TRBJ2-2; 9 bases are shared with TRBD2. Trimming removed 3 bases from V and 0 bases from J; junction bases left unmatched: 5. This CDR3 has 17 amino acids. Germline-derived CDR1 and CDR2 are SNHLY and FYNNEI. This chain's CDR3 is CASSDRLAETNTGELFF. The CDR3 nucleotides are TGTGCCAGCAGTGATAGACTAGCGGAGACGAACACCGGGGAGCTGTTTTTT.

V usage is TRBV9 and J usage is TRBJ2-3; 16 bases line up with TRBD2. CDR3 length: 19 residues. V trimming: 3 bases; J trimming: 2 bases; junction bases outside the gene matches: 9. The germline V gene encodes CDR1 SGDLS and CDR2 YYNGEE. The CDR3 nucleotides read TGTGCCAGCAGCGCGCCGGGACTAGCGGGGGGGCCCTACACAGATACGCAGTATTTT. Its translation is CASSAPGLAGGPYTDTQYF.

About this clonotype itself: The germline gene is not matched at one end of the junction; a read error may be the cause. This chain links TRBV6-5 with TRBJ2-1, with TRBD1 identical over 7 bases. CDR3 length equals 15 residues. Germline lookup yields CDR1 MNHEY and CDR2 SVGAGI. CDR3 region: CASSDSGGGVHEQFF. Written as DNA, the CDR3 is TGTGCCAGCAGTGACTCAGGGGGTGGGGTCCATGAGCAGTTCTTC.

The chain links TRBV11-1 to TRBJ2-1; 13 positions agree with TRBD2. Germline CDR1 reads SGHAT; CDR2 reads FQDESV (reference sequence). The CDR3 spans 18 residues. V was clipped by 5 bases and J by 6 bases; unmatched bases: 13. The CDR3 nucleotides are TGTGCCAGCAGCCATGATCGGCCGGGACTAGCGGGGTCCAATGAGCAGTTCTTC. Translating gives CASSHDRPGLAGSNEQFF.

The rearrangement joins TRBV6-4 to TRBJ2-7, with 8 bases that match TRBD1. Germline loops: CDR1 MRHNA, CDR2 SNTAGT. V shed 6 bases and J 2 bases; nucleotides not matched to a gene: 6. The CDR3 runs 14 residues. The CDR3 is CASRAGTGTYEQYF. In DNA, the CDR3 is TGTGCCAGCAGGGCCGGGACAGGCACCTACGAGCAGTACTTC.

This clonotype has at least ten counts. This rearrangement joins TRBV7-9 to TRBJ2-7; 7 nucleotides align to TRBD2. Germline V lookup: CDR1 SEHNR, CDR2 FQNEAQ (reference sequence). Unmatched junction bases numbered 14, after V lost 4 bases and J lost 2 bases. CDR3 size: 17 residues. The CDR3 DNA reads TGTGCCAGCAGCTCTTATTTCCTAGCGGCAACTCCCTACGAGCAGTACTTC. It yields the protein CASSSYFLAATPYEQYF.

The genes are TRBV20-1 and TRBJ2-7; TRBD1 matches at 8 bases. The J call may not be correct, given that the DNA end is closer to TRBJ2-5. The CDR3 runs 13 residues. Looked up from germline, CDR1 is DFQATT and CDR2 is SNEGSKA (reference sequence). The CDR3 DNA follows: TGCAGTGCTCCCCCCGGGACAGGAGAGACCCAGTACTTC. Protein sequence: CSAPPGTGETQYF.